The text below deals with one T cell receptor beta chain. Antigen: not known. Looked up from germline, CDR1 is MNHEY and CDR2 is SMNVEV (reference sequence). J was trimmed by 7 bases and V by 5 bases; bases with no gene match: 4. The CDR3 length is 14 residues. This record belongs to a study of CD8+ T cells in alopecia areata. Study context: Twice a day, 5 to 10 mg of oral tofacitinib was administered to treated patients. General study findings and limits: TCR sharing was clearer in mice than between patients, perhaps partly owing to patient HLA diversity. Scalp clonality, together with expanded CD8+ clones among the top 100, fell significantly with tofacitinib. Relative to normal scalp, lesional scalp, especially alopecia totalis/universalis, showed higher clonality.

Sequencing templates came from extracted RNA that was reverse transcribed into cDNA. TCRdb keeps only in-frame clones here, not all; method: immunoSEQ multiplex PCR. The sample lists about 120,000 clones; under 65% were seen once. The sample's treatment: oral pan-JAK inhibitor, 5-10 mg twice daily. This rearrangement joins TRBV27 to TRBJ1-4, with 10 nucleotides matching TRBD1. The sequences come from CD4+ T cells sorted from blood, collected at week 4, from a patient treated with tofacitinib. The sequence came from a human donor with alopecia areata. The chain's CDR3 is CASSLRDRGEKLFF. The CDR3 DNA sequence: TGTGCCAGCAGTCTCCGGGACAGGGGTGAAAAACTGTTTTTT.